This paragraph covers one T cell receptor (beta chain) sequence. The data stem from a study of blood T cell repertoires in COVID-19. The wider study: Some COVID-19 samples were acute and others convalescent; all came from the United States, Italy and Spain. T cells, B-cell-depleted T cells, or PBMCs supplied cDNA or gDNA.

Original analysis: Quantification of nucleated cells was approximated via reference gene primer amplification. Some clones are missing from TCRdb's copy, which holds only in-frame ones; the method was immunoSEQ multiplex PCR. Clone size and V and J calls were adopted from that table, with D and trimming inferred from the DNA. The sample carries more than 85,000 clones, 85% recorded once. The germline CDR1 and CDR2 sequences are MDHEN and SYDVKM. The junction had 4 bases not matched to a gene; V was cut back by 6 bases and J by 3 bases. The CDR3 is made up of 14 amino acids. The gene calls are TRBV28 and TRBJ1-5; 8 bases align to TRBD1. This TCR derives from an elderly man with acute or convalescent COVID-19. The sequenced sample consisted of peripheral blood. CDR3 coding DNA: TGTGCCAGCAGCCGGGGACAGGTCAATCAGCCCCAGCATTTT. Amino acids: CASSRGQVNQPQHF.